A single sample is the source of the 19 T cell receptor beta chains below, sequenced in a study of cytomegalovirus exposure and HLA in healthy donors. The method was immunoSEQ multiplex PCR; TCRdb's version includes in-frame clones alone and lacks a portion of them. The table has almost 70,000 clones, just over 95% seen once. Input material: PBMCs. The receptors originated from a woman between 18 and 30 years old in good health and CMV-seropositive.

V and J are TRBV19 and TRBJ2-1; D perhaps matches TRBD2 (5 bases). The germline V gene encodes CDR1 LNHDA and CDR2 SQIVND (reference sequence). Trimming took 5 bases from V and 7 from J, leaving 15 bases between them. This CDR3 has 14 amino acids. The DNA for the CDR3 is TGTGCCAGTAGTTTCACCTCGGGAAAGAATGAGCAGTTCTTC. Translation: CASSFTSGKNEQFF. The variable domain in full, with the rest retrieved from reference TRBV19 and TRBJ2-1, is DGGITQSPKYLFRKEGQNVTLSCEQNLNHDAMYWYRQDPGQGLRLIYYSQIVNDFQKGDIAEGYSVSREKKESFPLTVTSAQKNPTAFYLCASSFTSGKNEQFFGPGTRLTVL.

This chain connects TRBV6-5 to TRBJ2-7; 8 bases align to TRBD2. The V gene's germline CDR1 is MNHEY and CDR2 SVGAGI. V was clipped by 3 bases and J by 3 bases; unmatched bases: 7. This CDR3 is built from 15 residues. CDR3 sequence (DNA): TGTGCCAGCAGTTATCCCCGGGAGGGAGTCTACGAGCAGTACTTC. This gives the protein CASSYPREGVYEQYF.

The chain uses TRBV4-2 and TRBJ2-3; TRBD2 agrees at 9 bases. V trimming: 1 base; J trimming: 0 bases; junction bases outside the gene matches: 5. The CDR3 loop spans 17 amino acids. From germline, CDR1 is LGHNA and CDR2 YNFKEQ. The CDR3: CASSQGASGASTDTQYF. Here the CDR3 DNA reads TGTGCCAGCAGCCAAGGAGCTAGCGGGGCTAGCACAGATACGCAGTATTTT.

The CDR3 nucleotides are TGCAGCGTTACCTCCAGGGGGCATAATGAAAAACTGTTTTTT. This gives the protein CSVTSRGHNEKLFF. The chain has TRBV29-1 and TRBJ1-4; 8 bases fit TRBD1. Per the germline V gene, CDR1 is SQVTM and CDR2 is ANQGSEA. CDR3 size: 14 residues. The V segment lost 5 bases and the J segment 4 bases; nucleotides outside the gene matches: 6.

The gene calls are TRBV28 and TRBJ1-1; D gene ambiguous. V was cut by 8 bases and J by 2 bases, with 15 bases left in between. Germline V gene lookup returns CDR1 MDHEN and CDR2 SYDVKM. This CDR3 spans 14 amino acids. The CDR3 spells CASGRARSNTEAFF. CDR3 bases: TGTGCCAGCGGGCGGGCAAGGAGCAACACTGAAGCTTTCTTT.

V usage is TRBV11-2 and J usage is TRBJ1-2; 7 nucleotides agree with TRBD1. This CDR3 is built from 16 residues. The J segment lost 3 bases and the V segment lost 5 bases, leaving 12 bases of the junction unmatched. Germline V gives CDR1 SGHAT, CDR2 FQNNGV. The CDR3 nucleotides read TGTGCCAGCAGCGCCTCCGGGACAGAAGAATACTATGGCTACACCTTC. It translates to CASSASGTEEYYGYTF.

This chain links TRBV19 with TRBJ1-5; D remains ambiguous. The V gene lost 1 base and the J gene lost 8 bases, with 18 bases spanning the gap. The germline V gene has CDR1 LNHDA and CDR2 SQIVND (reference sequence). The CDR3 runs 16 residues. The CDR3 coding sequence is TGTGCCAGTAGTATAGTGGCTAGCGTCCCACGAGAGCCCCAGCATTTT. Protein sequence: CASSIVASVPREPQHF.

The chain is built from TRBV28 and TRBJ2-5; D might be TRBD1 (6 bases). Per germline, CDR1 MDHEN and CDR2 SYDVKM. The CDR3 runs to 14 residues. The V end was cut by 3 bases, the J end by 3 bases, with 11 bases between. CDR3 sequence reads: CASSFPGHEETQYF. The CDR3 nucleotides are TGTGCCAGCAGTTTTCCGGGACACGAAGAGACCCAGTACTTC.

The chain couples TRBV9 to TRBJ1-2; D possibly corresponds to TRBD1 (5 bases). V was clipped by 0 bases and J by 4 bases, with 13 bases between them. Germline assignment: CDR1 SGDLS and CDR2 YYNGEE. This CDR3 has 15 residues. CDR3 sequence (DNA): TGTGCCAGCAGCGTAGGAGGAGCAGGGTTCTATGGCTACACCTTC. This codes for CASSVGGAGFYGYTF. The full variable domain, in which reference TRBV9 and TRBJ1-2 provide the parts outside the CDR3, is DSGVTQTPKHLITATGQRVTLRCSPRSGDLSVYWYQQSLDQGLQFLIQYYNGEERAKGNILERFSAQQFPDLHSELNLSSLELGDSALYFCASSVGGAGFYGYTFGSGTRLTVV.

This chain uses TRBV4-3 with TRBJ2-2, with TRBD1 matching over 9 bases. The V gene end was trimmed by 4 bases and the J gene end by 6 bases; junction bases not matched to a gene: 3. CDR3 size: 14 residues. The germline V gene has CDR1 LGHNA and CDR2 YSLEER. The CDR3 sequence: CASSPGTGSGELFF. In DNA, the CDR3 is TGCGCCAGCAGCCCCGGGACAGGGTCCGGGGAGCTGTTTTTT.

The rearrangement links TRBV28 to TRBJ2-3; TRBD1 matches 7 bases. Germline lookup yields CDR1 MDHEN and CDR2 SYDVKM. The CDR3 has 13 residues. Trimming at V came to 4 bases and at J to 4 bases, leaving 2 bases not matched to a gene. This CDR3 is CASSSGQSDTQYF. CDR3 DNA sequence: TGTGCCAGCAGTTCGGGACAGTCAGATACGCAGTATTTT.

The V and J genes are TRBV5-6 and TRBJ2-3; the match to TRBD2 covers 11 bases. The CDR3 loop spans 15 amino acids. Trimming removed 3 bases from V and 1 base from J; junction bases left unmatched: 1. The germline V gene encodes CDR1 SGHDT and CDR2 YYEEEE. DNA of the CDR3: TGTGCCAGCAGCTATAGCGGGAGGGGCACAGATACGCAGTATTTT. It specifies CASSYSGRGTDTQYF.

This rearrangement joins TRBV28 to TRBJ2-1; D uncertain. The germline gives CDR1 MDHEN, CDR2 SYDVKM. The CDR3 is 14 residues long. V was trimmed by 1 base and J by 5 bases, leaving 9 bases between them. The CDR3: CASSLSTDNNEQFF. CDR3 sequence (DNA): TGTGCCAGCAGTTTATCTACTGACAACAATGAGCAGTTCTTC.

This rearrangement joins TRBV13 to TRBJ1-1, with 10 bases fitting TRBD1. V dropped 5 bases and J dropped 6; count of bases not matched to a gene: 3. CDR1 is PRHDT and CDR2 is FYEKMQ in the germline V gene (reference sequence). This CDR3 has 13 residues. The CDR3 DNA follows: TGTGCCAGCAGCCCCGACAGGGGGCCTGAAGCTTTCTTT. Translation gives CASSPDRGPEAFF.

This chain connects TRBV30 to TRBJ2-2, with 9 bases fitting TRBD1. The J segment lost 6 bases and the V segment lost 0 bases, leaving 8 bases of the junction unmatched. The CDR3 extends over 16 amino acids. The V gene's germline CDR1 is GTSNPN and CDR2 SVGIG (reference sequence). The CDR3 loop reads CAWSVPGQGKSGELFF. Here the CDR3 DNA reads TGTGCCTGGAGTGTCCCCGGACAGGGGAAGTCCGGGGAGCTGTTTTTT.

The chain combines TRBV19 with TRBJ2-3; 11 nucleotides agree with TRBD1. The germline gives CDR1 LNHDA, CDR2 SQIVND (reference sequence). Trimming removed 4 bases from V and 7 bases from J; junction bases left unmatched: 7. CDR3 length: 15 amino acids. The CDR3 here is CASSRGQGVMNTQYF. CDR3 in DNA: TGTGCCAGTAGTAGGGGACAGGGGGTTATGAATACGCAGTATTTT.

As DNA, the CDR3 is TGTGCCAGCAGTTACTCGTACGGGGAGCTGTTTTTT. Protein product: CASSYSYGELFF. The chain uses TRBV6-5 and TRBJ2-2, with D uncertain. Trimming shortened V by 0 bases and J by 7 bases, and 3 bases separated the two germline ends. This CDR3 comprises 12 residues. The germline V gene has CDR1 MNHEY and CDR2 SVGAGI.

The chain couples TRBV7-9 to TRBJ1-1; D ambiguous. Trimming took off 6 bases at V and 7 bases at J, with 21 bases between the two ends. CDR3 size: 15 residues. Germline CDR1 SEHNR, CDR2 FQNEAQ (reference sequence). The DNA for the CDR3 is TGTGCCAGCAGTCTACCTCAACGGGATGAGGGTGAAGCTTTCTTT. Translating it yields CASSLPQRDEGEAFF.

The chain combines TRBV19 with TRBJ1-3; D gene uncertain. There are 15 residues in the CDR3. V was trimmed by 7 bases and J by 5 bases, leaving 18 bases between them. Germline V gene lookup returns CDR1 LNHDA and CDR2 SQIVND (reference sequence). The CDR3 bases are TGTGCCAGTACCCGGACTGAAGATAAAAGAAACACCATATATTTT. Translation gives CASTRTEDKRNTIYF.